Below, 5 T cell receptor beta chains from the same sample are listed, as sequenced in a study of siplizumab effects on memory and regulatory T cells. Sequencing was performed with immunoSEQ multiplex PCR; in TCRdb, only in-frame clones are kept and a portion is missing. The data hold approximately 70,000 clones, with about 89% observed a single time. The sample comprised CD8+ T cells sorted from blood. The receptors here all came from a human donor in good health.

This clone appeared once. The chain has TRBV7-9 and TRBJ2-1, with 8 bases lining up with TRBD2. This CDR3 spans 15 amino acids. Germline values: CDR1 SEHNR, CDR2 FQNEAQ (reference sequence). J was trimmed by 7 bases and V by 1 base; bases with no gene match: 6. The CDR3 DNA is TGTGCCAGCAGCTTAGTCGGACTAGCCGGGAATGAGCAGTTCTTC. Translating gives CASSLVGLAGNEQFF.

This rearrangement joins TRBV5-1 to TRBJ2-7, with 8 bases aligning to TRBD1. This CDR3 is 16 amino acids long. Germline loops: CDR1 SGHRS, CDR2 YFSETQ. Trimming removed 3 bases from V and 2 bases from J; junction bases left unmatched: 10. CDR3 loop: CASSSQDRVVAYEQYF. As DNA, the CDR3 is TGCGCCAGCAGCTCCCAGGACAGGGTGGTCGCCTACGAGCAGTACTTC.

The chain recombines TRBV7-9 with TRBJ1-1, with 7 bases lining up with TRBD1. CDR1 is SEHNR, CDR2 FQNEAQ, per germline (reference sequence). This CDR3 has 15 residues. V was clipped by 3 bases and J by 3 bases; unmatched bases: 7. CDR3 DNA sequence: TGTGCCAGCAGCTTCCCGGGACAGTGGTACACTGAAGCTTTCTTT. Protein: CASSFPGQWYTEAFF. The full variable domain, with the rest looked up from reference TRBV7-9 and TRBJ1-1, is DTGVSQNPRHKITKRGQNVTFRCDPISEHNRLYWYRQTLGQGPEFLTYFQNEAQLEKSRLLSDRFSAERPKGSFSTLEIQRTEQGDSAMYLCASSFPGQWYTEAFFGQGTRLTVV.

The CDR3 nucleotides are TGTGCCAGCAGCGGTGGGACTGGCTACGAGCAGTACTTC. Its protein is CASSGGTGYEQYF. This chain links TRBV7-9 with TRBJ2-7, with D possibly TRBD2 on 6 matching bases. The germline V and J ends were trimmed by 5 bases and 3 bases, with 11 bases remaining between them. Germline loops: CDR1 SEHNR, CDR2 FQNEAQ (reference sequence). CDR3 size: 13 residues.

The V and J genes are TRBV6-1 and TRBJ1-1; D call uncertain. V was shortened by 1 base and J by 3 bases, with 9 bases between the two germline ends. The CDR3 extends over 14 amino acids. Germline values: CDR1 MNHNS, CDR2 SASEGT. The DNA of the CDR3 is TGTGCCAGCAGTGAAGATGGCCCTCACACTGAAGCTTTCTTT. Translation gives CASSEDGPHTEAFF.